The entry that follows covers one T cell receptor beta chain sequence. Its recognized antigen is unknown. It has no much larger one-base neighbor in the sample; base qualities were not kept. Amplification of TCR beta CDR3 regions was carried out from RNA transcripts. A first-round RT-PCR of the TCR CDR3 used the HTBI primer set with the Qiagen OneStep RT-PCR kit. Libraries were constructed in a second round of multiplex PCR, after which size selection and purification were performed. Paired-end sequencing of the libraries was performed with 100 bp reads on an Illumina HiSeq2000. The source study handled its data this way. SOAPnuke was used to process the raw data, with reads discarded if the reads contained adapters or uncalled bases, had a mean Phred below 15, or lacked an exact constant-primer or identifier match. COPE v1.2.5 was used to merge high-quality paired reads, and clonotypes were defined as unique nucleotide sequences. MiTCR v1.1 was used to align clonotypes to the IMGT TRBV, TRBD and TRBJ reference segments. The analysis included only V-J combinations with a frequency above 0.0001, which together covered approximately 99% of the repertoires. A TCS score was defined as the ratio between F50 (clonal expansion) and ExV (chaos), using BLOSUM62-based TCRdist between CDR3 peptides within each V-J. Welch's t-statistics and random forest reduced 514 V-J features to 13, which were used in a naive Bayes classifier (R e1071). TCRdb trimmed the raw reads at Q25, called clones with MiXCR and kept productive beta chains. A single entry per CDR3 protein holds the most common genes and DNA from its merged rows. These V and J calls originate from TCRdb's pipeline instead of the authors' own analysis. In this sample the table shows 340,000 or so distinct CDR3 sequences, approximately 18% of which occur a single time. The ten largest clonotypes hold around 54% of the sample.

The record originates from a study of T cells in Graves' hyperthyroidism and ophthalmopathy (dated by TCRdb to the late 2010s). A note on the overall study: Peripheral blood samples were taken at initial diagnosis, before any treatment was given. To identify distinguishing TCR V-J signatures, a discovery cohort of around 100 patients was used, comprising 43 with Graves' ophthalmopathy and some 60 with stable Graves' hyperthyroidism. The paper describes TCR Vbeta CDR3 sequencing of about 140 peripheral blood samples, made up of some 42 ophthalmopathy patients, more than 70 hyperthyroidism patients and about 17 progressor patients. Whether ophthalmopathy could be predicted prospectively was tested in an independent validation cohort made up of about 20 hyperthyroidism patients plus 17 patients who later progressed to ophthalmopathy. The study also compared thyroid tissue and blood T-cell repertoires from roughly 6 Graves' hyperthyroidism patients. Once sampling was done, hyperthyroidism patients were given methimazole at a starting dose of 30 mg daily, whereas ophthalmopathy patients were given high-dose intravenous methylprednisolone. The approximately 100 discovery patients were divided at random into training and test sets in a 7:3 ratio. What the study reported, not specific to this receptor: A 13 V-J signature model separated ophthalmopathy from stable hyperthyroidism, with 87.88% sensitivity and 81.08% specificity in cross-validation and 80%/75% in testing. In validation, the model predicted progression to ophthalmopathy with around 71% sensitivity and less than 75% specificity, a median of roughly seven months before onset. No statistical method was used to set the sample size in advance, and investigators knew the group allocation. Most expanded thyroid clonotypes (frequency above 0.001) were also detected in blood, a finding suggesting that blood repertoires may reflect thyroid immune responses.

Stable Graves' hyperthyroidism was defined as the absence of progression to ophthalmopathy over 18 months of follow-up. Hyperthyroidism patients were newly diagnosed, had a disease duration of under 2 months, and were aged 18 to 65 years. The study excluded patients with uncontrolled infections, other autoimmune diseases, pregnancy or lactation. Diagnoses were established on the basis of clinical symptoms, serum thyroxine and TRAb, thyroid ultrasound, and orbital computed tomography. PBMCs were separated from around 9.1 ml of fresh peripheral blood using Ficoll-Paque density gradient centrifugation. Total RNA was extracted using Trizol reagent, and RNA quality was assessed on an Agilent 2100 Bioanalyzer. The sample consisted of blood. The sequence came from a woman aged 50 to 60 with Graves' hyperthyroidism.

The CDR3 protein: CASSQSGNTIYF. The DNA sequence is given as TGTGCCAGCAGCCAGAGCGGAAACACCATATATTTT. The chain is made from TRBV7-9 and TRBJ1-3; the D gene is unclear. For CDR1 and CDR2, the germline V gene (reference sequence) lists SEHNR and FQNEAQ. Counted from cysteine to phenylalanine, this CDR3 has 12 amino acids. Of all the DNA, just the CDR3 is kept, 36 bases in frame from base 1. Relative to germline, V is 5 bases shorter and J is 4 bases shorter, with 6 bases between their ends. Outside the CDR3, residues come from the reference TRBV7-9 and TRBJ1-3 proteins, so the full variable domain is: DTGVSQNPRHKITKRGQNVTFRCDPISEHNRLYWYRQTLGQGPEFLTYFQNEAQLEKSRLLSDRFSAERPKGSFSTLEIQRTEQGDSAMYLCASSQSGNTIYFGEGSWLTVV.